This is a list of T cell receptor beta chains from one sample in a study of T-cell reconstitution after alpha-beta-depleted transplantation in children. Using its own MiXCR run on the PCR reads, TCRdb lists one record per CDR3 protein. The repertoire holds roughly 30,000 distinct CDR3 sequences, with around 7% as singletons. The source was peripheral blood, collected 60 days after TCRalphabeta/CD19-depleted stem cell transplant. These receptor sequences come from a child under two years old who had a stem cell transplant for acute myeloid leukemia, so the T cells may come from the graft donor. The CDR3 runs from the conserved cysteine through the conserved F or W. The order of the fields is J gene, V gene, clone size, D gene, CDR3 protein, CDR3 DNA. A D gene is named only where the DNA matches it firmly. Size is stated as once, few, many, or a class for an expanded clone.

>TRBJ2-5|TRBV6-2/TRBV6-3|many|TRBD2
CASKKRGVQNQETQYF
TGTGCCAGCAAAAAACGGGGGGTGCAGAACCAAGAGACCCAGTACTTC
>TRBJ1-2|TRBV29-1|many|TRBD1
CSVEGGTARDGYTF
TGCAGCGTTGAAGGCGGGACAGCCAGGGATGGCTACACCTTC
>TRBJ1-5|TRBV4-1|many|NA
CASSQLQDQPQHF
TGCGCCAGCAGCCAACTACAGGATCAGCCCCAGCATTTT
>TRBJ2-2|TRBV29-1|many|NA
CSVPRRETAGELFF
TGCAGCGTTCCAAGACGGGAGACGGCCGGGGAGCTGTTTTTT
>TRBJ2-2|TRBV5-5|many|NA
CASSLGVNTGELFF
TGTGCCAGCAGCTTGGGGGTGAACACCGGGGAGCTGTTTTTT
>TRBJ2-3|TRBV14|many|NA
CASSQLGEGTDTQYF
TGTGCCAGCAGCCAACTCGGGGAAGGAACAGATACGCAGTATTTT
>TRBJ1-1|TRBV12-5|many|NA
CASGLSIGTYTEAFF
TGTGCTAGTGGTTTGTCCATCGGGACCTACACTGAAGCTTTCTTT
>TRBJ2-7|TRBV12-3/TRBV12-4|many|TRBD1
CASSLRQGPYEQYF
TGTGCCAGCAGTTTACGACAGGGCCCCTACGAGCAGTACTTC
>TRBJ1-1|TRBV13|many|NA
CASEENTEAFF
TGTGCCAGCGAGGAGAACACTGAAGCTTTCTTT
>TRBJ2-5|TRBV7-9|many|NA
CATAGVQETQYF
TGTGCTACCGCAGGCGTACAAGAGACCCAGTACTTC
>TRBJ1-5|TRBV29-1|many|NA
CSVEGRKPQHF
TGCAGCGTTGAAGGCAGAAAGCCCCAGCATTTT
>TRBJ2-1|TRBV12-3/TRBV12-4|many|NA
CANSLGPADNEQFF
TGTGCCAACTCCCTTGGCCCGGCGGACAATGAGCAGTTCTTC
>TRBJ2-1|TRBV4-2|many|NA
CASSQDLATYNEQFF
TGTGCCAGCAGCCAAGATCTAGCGACCTACAATGAGCAGTTCTTC
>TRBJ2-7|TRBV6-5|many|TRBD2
CASSLPGLAEQYF
TGTGCCAGCAGCCTCCCGGGACTAGCGGAGCAGTACTTC
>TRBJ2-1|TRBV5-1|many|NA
CASSLVDPRDEQFF
TGCGCCAGCAGCTTGGTGGACCCCAGGGATGAGCAGTTCTTC
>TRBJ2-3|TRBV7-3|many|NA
CASSLGTRYTDTQYF
TGTGCCAGCAGCTTAGGGACCAGATACACAGATACGCAGTATTTT
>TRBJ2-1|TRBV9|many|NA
CASSVYGNEQFF
TGTGCCAGCAGCGTGTACGGGAATGAGCAGTTCTTC
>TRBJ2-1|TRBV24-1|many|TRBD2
CATSDSGRPRYEQFF
TGTGCCACCAGTGATAGCGGGAGGCCGAGGTATGAGCAGTTCTTC
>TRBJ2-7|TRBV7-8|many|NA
CASSLGGGAYEQYF
TGTGCCAGCAGCTTAGGAGGAGGGGCCTACGAGCAGTACTTC
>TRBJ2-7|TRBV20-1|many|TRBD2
CSALGLAGLEPNEQYF
TGCAGTGCCCTAGGACTAGCGGGATTAGAGCCCAACGAGCAGTACTTC
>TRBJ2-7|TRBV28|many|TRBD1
CASSFGTGVFEQYF
TGTGCCAGCAGTTTTGGGACAGGTGTATTCGAGCAGTACTTC
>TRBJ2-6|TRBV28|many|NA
CASSSLSGANVLTF
TGTGCCAGCAGTTCGCTCTCTGGGGCCAACGTCCTGACTTTC
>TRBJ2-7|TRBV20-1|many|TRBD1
CSAGTGYEQYF
TGCAGTGCCGGGACAGGATACGAGCAGTACTTC